A single sample gave rise to the 24 T cell receptor beta chains below, sequenced in a study. Using its own MiXCR run on the 5' RACE reads, TCRdb lists one record per CDR3 protein. The sample includes 10,000 or so distinct CDR3 sequences, around a quarter of them seen just once. The specimen was naive CD4+ T cells sorted from a lymph node. Described subset: naive CD4+ T cells, CD4+CD45RA+CD25-. The origin of the receptors is a female donor with breast cancer.

This clonotype was detected only a few times. The chain uses TRBV30 and TRBJ2-1; D is perhaps TRBD1 (6 bases). The V end lost 5 bases, the J end lost 7 bases, and 21 bases lay between the germline ends. Germline CDR1 is GTSNPN and CDR2 is SVGIG (reference sequence). The CDR3 totals 15 residues. CDR3 sequence: CAWQKGDSIGNEQFF. CDR3 bases: TGTGCCTGGCAAAAGGGGGATAGCATCGGAAATGAGCAGTTCTTC.

In the case of this clonotype: A single base separates this from a much larger clone, so it may be a read error. The V gene is TRBV18, the J gene TRBJ2-5; 7 bases fit TRBD1. The germline V gene encodes CDR1 KGHSH and CDR2 LQKENI. The CDR3 consists of 13 residues. CDR3 protein: CASSPAGGEAQYF. The CDR3 DNA reads as TGTGCCAGCTCACCGGCAGGGGGAGAGGCCCAGTACTTC.

The sample holds many counts of this clonotype. This sequence joins TRBV6-1 and TRBJ1-5, with no clear D. This CDR3 spans 13 amino acids. The germline V gene has CDR1 MNHNS and CDR2 SASEGT. The V end lost 2 bases, the J end lost 3 bases, and 5 bases lay between the germline ends. CDR3 DNA: TGTGCCAGCAGTGAACAGTTCAATCAGCCCCAGCATTTT. Amino acid sequence: CASSEQFNQPQHF.

For this clonotype: A junction end diverges from the germline sequence, so it may reflect a read error. The chain combines TRBV12-3 or TRBV12-4 with TRBJ2-7; no firm D call. This CDR3 is 14 amino acids long. CDR3 DNA: TGTGCCAGCAGTACCAGTCCCCCGGTCTACCAGCAGTACTTC. It encodes CASSTSPPVYQQYF.

For this clonotype: This may be a read error, as it is one base from a much larger clone. V gene TRBV4-2 combines with J gene TRBJ1-2; D gene uncertain. V was trimmed by 5 bases and J by 6 bases, leaving 19 bases between them. CDR3 length: 15 amino acids. Germline lookup yields CDR1 LGHNA and CDR2 YNFKEQ. CDR3 in amino acids: CASSSKVGQDDGYTF. The CDR3 region has the DNA TGTGCCAGCAGCTCAAAAGTTGGGCAGGACGATGGCTACACCTTC.

This sequence joins TRBV12-3 or TRBV12-4 and TRBJ1-1; no definite D call. V lost 0 bases to trimming and J lost 4 bases, with 15 bases between them. The CDR3 has 16 residues. CDR3 region: CASSLARQIVTTEAFF. CDR3 DNA sequence: TGTGCCAGCAGTTTAGCGAGGCAGATCGTCACCACTGAAGCTTTCTTT.

This clonotype is medium-sized within its sample. The chain employs TRBV25-1 and TRBJ1-3, with a weak D call TRBD1 (5 bases). Looked up from germline, CDR1 is MGHDK and CDR2 is SYGVNS. The V end lost 5 bases, the J end lost 0 bases, and 14 bases lay between the germline ends. This CDR3 contains 16 residues. The CDR3 sequence: CASSKPTDISGNTIYF. Written as DNA, the CDR3 is TGTGCCAGCAGTAAACCGACAGATATCTCTGGAAACACCATATATTTT.

This clonotype was picked up a small number of times. The chain carries TRBV20-1 and TRBJ2-3; D is undetermined. Germline V CDR1 and CDR2: DFQATT, SNEGSKA (reference sequence). V lost 7 bases, J lost 0 bases, and 11 bases lay in between. The CDR3 length is 13 residues. As DNA, the CDR3 is TGCAGTGGCGTCGAAACTAGCACAGATACGCAGTATTTT. It codes for CSGVETSTDTQYF.

By share, this clonotype counts as medium-sized (0.01 to 0.1%). The CDR3, as DNA: TGTGCCAGCAGTAACGGACGGTATGGCTACACCTTC. This gives the protein CASSNGRYGYTF. The chain is built from TRBV6-1 and TRBJ1-2; D remains unclear. Germline values: CDR1 MNHNS, CDR2 SASEGT. V was cut by 5 bases and J by 5 bases, with 9 bases left in between. The CDR3 length is 12 residues.

This clonotype was observed many times. CDR3 protein: CATSRTGSGVTYNEQFF. The CDR3 DNA reads as TGTGCCACCAGCCGGACGGGTAGCGGGGTTACCTACAATGAGCAGTTCTTC. This sequence joins TRBV15 and TRBJ2-1, with 8 nucleotides matching TRBD2. The trim removed 5 bases at V and 2 bases at J, leaving 11 bases unmatched. This CDR3 has 17 amino acids. The germline V gene has CDR1 LNHNV and CDR2 YYDKDF (reference sequence).

This chain links TRBV5-1 with TRBJ2-2, with 7 bases fitting TRBD1. The CDR3 consists of 17 residues. The V segment lost 0 bases and the J segment 8 bases; nucleotides outside the gene matches: 13. From germline, CDR1 is SGHRS and CDR2 YFSETQ. The CDR3 coding sequence is TGCGCCAGCAGCTTGGATCTTCGACAGGGTAGTACAGGGGAGCTGTTTTTT. Translating it yields CASSLDLRQGSTGELFF.

A word on this clonotype: A read error is possible here, since a much larger clone lies one base away. The rearrangement uses TRBV6-6 and TRBJ2-7; D is unclear. Germline values: CDR1 MNHNY, CDR2 SVGAGI (reference sequence). CDR3 size: 13 residues. DNA of the CDR3: TGTGCCAGCAGTTCCGGCGGAAGATACGGGCAGTACTTC. It yields the protein CASSSGGRYGQYF.

This rearrangement joins TRBV9 to TRBJ2-1, with D tentatively TRBD1 (6 bases). Germline V gene lookup returns CDR1 SGDLS and CDR2 YYNGEE. V lost 0 bases and J 2 bases, leaving 12 bases between the germline ends. The CDR3 has 16 amino acids. CDR3 DNA: TGTGCCAGCAGCGTAGAAGGGGGTCCTCCCTACAATGAGCAGTTCTTC. Translating it yields CASSVEGGPPYNEQFF.

By sample fraction, this clonotype is large. CDR3 residues: CASSGGRDTEAFF. CDR3 coding DNA: TGTGCCAGCAGTGGGGGCAGGGACACTGAAGCTTTCTTT. The rearrangement uses TRBV25-1 and TRBJ1-1; D might be TRBD1 (5 bases). The CDR3 is 13 amino acids. V lost 4 bases and J 3 bases, leaving 9 bases between the germline ends. Germline CDR1 reads MGHDK; CDR2 reads SYGVNS.

Concerning this clonotype itself: The junction departs from germline at one end; a sequencing error may be responsible. The chain is built from TRBV15 and TRBJ2-1, with D unclear. This CDR3 is built from 14 residues. Per germline, CDR1 LNHNV and CDR2 YYDKDF (reference sequence). The CDR3 DNA sequence: TGTGGCACCAGCTATGGGCTAGACTACAATGAGCAGTTCTTC. Translated, it gives CGTSYGLDYNEQFF.

A word on this clonotype: Given a much more abundant clone one base away, this may be a read error. The chain employs TRBV6-1 and TRBJ2-4; either TRBD1 or TRBD2 may fit D (5 bases each). Germline V gene lookup returns CDR1 MNHNS and CDR2 SASEGT. With 3 bases removed from V and 15 bases from J, the gap between germline ends came to 15 bases. The CDR3 spans 12 residues. CDR3 residues: CASSDRQRSLYF. The CDR3 DNA reads as TGTGCCAGCAGTGACAGACAGCGGTCACTGTACTTC.

This clonotype was counted at least ten times. The chain joins TRBV7-2 to TRBJ2-4, with a weak D call TRBD2 (6 bases). Germline V gene data show CDR1 as SGHTA and CDR2 as FQGNSA. The ends were cut back, 3 bases at V and 7 bases at J, with 16 bases in the middle. This CDR3 region has 15 residues. CDR3 protein: CASSFSSSEGNIQYF. The CDR3 DNA reads as TGTGCCAGCAGCTTTAGTTCTAGCGAGGGGAACATTCAGTACTTC.

This clonotype is medium-sized in the sample. The V gene is TRBV6-2 or TRBV6-3, the J gene TRBJ2-2, with D unresolved. The V gene's germline CDR1 is MNHEY and CDR2 SVGEGT. With 6 bases removed from V and 3 bases from J, the gap between germline ends came to 23 bases. The CDR3 length is 18 residues. In DNA, the CDR3 is TGTGCCAGCAGAAAACTGGGCCAGCCTTTGTCGGACACCGGGGAGCTGTTTTTT. Translated, it gives CASRKLGQPLSDTGELFF.

The J gene is TRBJ1-2, the V gene TRBV12-3 or TRBV12-4; D possibly corresponds to TRBD1 (5 bases). This CDR3 contains 14 residues. V was cut by 6 bases and J by 1 base, with 12 bases left in between. The CDR3 DNA follows: TGTGCCAGCAGGGCCGGGACGGATAACTATGGCTACACCTTC. Translating it yields CASRAGTDNYGYTF.

Remarks on this clonotype: Being one base from a much bigger clone, this may be a read error. As the CDR3 is not closed by the conserved phenylalanine or tryptophan, this likely results from a read error. The chain joins TRBV15 to TRBJ2-7, with 9 positions matching TRBD2. This CDR3 spans 15 amino acids. V lost 3 bases and J lost 2; bases outside the gene matches: 5. Germline V gene sequence: CDR1 LNHNV, CDR2 YYDKDF (reference sequence). The DNA of the CDR3 is TGTGCCACCAGCAGCCCCGGGACTAGCACCTACGAGCAGTACCTC. Its translation is CATSSPGTSTYEQYL.

This clonotype has a count of ten or more. This chain connects TRBV20-1 to TRBJ1-2, with 7 nucleotides matching TRBD1. CDR1 is DFQATT and CDR2 is SNEGSKA in the germline V gene (reference sequence). The V and J ends lost 6 bases and 2 bases, in that order; junction bases with no gene match: 6. This CDR3 comprises 13 residues. For the CDR3, the DNA is TGCAGTGCCTCGAGAGGGGGCAACTATGGCTACACCTTC. This codes for CSASRGGNYGYTF.

Points on this clonotype: At one of its ends the junction is not consistent with the germline gene, which may arise from a read error. The chain recombines TRBV20-1 with TRBJ1-1; D perhaps matches TRBD1 (5 bases). Germline V gene lookup returns CDR1 DFQATT and CDR2 SNEGSKA (reference sequence). The CDR3 is 14 amino acids. CDR3 in DNA: TGCAGTCCGAGGGCAGAGCCAGGGAACGCTGAAGCTTTCTTT. As protein: CSPRAEPGNAEAFF.

This clonotype was found a few times. J is TRBJ2-1 and V is TRBV4-1; 15 bases fit TRBD2. The CDR3 contains 18 residues. Germline V gene sequence: CDR1 MGHRA, CDR2 YSYEKL. The V and J ends lost 3 bases and 4 bases, in that order; junction bases with no gene match: 7. As DNA, the CDR3 is TGCGCCAGCAGCCATGGGACTAGCGGGAGGCGTAGGTACAATGAGCAGTTCTTC. This sequence encodes CASSHGTSGRRRYNEQFF.

This clonotype is termed medium-sized (0.01 to 0.1%). The rearrangement uses TRBV6-1 and TRBJ2-1; D gene uncertain. CDR1 MNHNS and CDR2 SASEGT come from the germline V gene. Trimming removed 6 bases at V and 0 bases at J, with 18 bases between. This CDR3 contains 17 residues. The CDR3 here is CASSAGRTPGSYNEQFF. CDR3 coding DNA: TGTGCCAGCAGCGCTGGCCGTACCCCAGGCTCCTACAATGAGCAGTTCTTC.